The T cell receptor (beta chain) described here comes from a study of PD-1 blockade in classical Hodgkin lymphoma. Study observations and caveats: A significant rise in TCR diversity was seen by C4D1 for CD4+ cells but not for CD8+ cells.

Produced via immunoSEQ multiplex PCR; TCRdb's table is partial and in-frame only. Of some 20,000 clones in the sample, around 80% are singletons; the top ten hold about a sixth. Every single patient, without exception, relapsed after autologous stem cell transplantation, and brentuximab vedotin exposure varied. This CDR3 region has 13 residues. V was clipped by 8 bases and J by 3 bases, with 14 bases between them. Looked up from germline, CDR1 is MNHEY and CDR2 is SMNVEV (reference sequence). Comments on this clone: Its antigen is still unknown.

This clonotype was sampled from a human donor with classical Hodgkin lymphoma. V usage is TRBV27 and J usage is TRBJ2-7; no reliable D call. Sample: peripheral blood mononuclear cells (PBMCs), taken before the second cycle of nivolumab. CDR3 nucleotide sequence: TGTGCCAGCTCAAGTGGGATCAGCTACGAGCAGTACTTC. Amino acids: CASSSGISYEQYF.